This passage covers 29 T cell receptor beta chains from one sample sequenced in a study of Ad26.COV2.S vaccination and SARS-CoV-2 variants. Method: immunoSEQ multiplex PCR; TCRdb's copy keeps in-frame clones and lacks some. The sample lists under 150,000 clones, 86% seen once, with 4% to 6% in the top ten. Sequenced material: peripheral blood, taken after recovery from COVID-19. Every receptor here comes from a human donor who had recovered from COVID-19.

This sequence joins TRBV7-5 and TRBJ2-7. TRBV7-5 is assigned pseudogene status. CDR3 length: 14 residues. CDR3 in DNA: TGTGCCAGAAGCTTAAACCCCCCTAAGGGCGAGCAGTACTTC. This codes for CARSLNPPKGEQYF.

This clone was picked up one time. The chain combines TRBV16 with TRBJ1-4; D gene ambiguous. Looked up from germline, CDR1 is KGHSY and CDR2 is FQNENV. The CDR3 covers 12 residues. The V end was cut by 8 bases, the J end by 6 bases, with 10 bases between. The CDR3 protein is CASGSPDEKLFF. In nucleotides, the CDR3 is TGTGCCAGCGGCAGTCCTGATGAAAAACTGTTTTTT.

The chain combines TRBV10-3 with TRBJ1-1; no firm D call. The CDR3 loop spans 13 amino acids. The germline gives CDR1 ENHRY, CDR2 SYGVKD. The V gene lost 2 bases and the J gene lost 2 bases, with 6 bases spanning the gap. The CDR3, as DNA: TGTGCCATCAGTGAGCAAGCTAACACTGAAGCTTTCTTT. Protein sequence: CAISEQANTEAFF.

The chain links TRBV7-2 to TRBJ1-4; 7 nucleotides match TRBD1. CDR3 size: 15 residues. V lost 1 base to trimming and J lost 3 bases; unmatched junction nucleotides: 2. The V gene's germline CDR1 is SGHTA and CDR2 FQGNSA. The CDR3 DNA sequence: TGTGCCAGCAGCTTAGTCAGGGGGTCTAATGAAAAACTGTTTTTT. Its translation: CASSLVRGSNEKLFF.

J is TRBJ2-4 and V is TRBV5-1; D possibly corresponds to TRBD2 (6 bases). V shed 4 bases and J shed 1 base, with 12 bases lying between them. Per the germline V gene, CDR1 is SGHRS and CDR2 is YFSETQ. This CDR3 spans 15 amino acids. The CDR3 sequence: CASSPILAAKNIQYF. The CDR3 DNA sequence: TGCGCCAGCAGCCCTATACTAGCTGCCAAAAACATTCAGTACTTC.

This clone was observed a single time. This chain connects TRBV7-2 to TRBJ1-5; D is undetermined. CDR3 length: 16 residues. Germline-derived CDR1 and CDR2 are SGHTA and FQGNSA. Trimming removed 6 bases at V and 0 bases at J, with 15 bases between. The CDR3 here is CASSGFTPYSNQPQHF. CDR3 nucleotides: TGTGCCAGCAGTGGCTTCACTCCTTATAGCAATCAGCCCCAGCATTTT.

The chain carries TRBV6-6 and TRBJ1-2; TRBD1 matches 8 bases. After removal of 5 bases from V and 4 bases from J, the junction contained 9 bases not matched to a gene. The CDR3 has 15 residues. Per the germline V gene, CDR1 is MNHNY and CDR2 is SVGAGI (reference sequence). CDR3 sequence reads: CASSMDGQGVYGYTF. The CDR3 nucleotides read TGTGCCAGCAGTATGGACGGACAGGGTGTCTATGGCTACACCTTC.

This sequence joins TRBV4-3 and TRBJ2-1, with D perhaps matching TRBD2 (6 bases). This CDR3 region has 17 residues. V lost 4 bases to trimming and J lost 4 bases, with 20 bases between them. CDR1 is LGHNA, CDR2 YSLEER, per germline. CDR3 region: CASSRKIPLAGYNEQFF. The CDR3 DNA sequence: TGCGCCAGCAGCCGCAAGATTCCACTAGCTGGGTACAATGAGCAGTTCTTC.

Written as DNA, the CDR3 is TGTGCCAGCAGGATCCCTGCAGGGACCGGAGCTTACTTGGACGAGCAGTACTTC. Protein product: CASRIPAGTGAYLDEQYF. The chain has TRBV7-9 and TRBJ2-7; either TRBD1 or TRBD2 may supply D (5 bases each). Germline V CDR1 and CDR2: SEHNR, FQNEAQ (reference sequence). This CDR3 contains 18 residues. V lost 6 bases, J lost 5 bases, and 29 bases lay in between.

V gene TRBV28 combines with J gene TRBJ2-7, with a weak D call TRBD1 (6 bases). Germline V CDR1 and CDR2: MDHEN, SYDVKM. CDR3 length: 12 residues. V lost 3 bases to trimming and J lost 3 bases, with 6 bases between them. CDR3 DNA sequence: TGTGCCAGCAGTTTGGGACACTACGAGCAGTACTTC. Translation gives CASSLGHYEQYF.

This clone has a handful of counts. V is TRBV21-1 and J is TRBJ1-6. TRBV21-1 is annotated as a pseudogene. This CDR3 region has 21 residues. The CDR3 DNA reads TGTGCCAGCAGCAAAGGGAGTGGGGGGGCGCAAATATGGGCAAATAATTCACCCCTCCACTTT. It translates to CASSKGSGGAQIWANNSPLHF.

CDR3: CAWKGQGLNTGELFF. CDR3 coding DNA: TGTGCCTGGAAGGGACAGGGGTTGAACACCGGGGAGCTGTTTTTT. The chain recombines TRBV30 with TRBJ2-2, with 10 bases aligning to TRBD1. The V and J ends lost 4 bases and 1 base, in that order; junction bases with no gene match: 3. CDR3 length: 15 amino acids. Germline V lookup: CDR1 GTSNPN, CDR2 SVGIG (reference sequence).

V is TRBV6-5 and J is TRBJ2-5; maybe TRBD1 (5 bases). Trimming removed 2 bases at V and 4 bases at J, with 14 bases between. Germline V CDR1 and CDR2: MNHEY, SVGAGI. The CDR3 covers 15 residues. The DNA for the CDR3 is TGTGCCAGCAGTTACGGCAGGCAGGGTGGAGAGACCCAGTACTTC. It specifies CASSYGRQGGETQYF.

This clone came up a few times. The CDR3 here is CASSPDGGMGPLHF. In DNA, the CDR3 is TGTGCCAGCTCTCCCGACGGTGGTATGGGGCCCCTCCACTTT. The chain has TRBV18 and TRBJ1-6; D is unclear. The V end lost 6 bases, the J end lost 13 bases, and 19 bases lay between the germline ends. Per germline, CDR1 KGHSH and CDR2 LQKENI. The CDR3 is 14 amino acids.

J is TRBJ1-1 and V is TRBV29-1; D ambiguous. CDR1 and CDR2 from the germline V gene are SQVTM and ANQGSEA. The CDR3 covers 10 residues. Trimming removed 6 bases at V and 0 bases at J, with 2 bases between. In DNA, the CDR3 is TGCAGCGTCATGAACACTGAAGCTTTCTTT. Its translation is CSVMNTEAFF.

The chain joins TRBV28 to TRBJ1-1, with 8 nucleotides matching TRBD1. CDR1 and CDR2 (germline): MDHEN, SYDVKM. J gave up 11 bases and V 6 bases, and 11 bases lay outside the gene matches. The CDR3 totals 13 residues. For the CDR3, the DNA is TGTGCCAGCAGAGGGAACGCAGGGGGCCAGGCTTTCTTT. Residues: CASRGNAGGQAFF.

Here the CDR3 reads CASSQTQLAGVADTQYF. The CDR3 coding sequence is TGTGCCAGCAGTCAGACCCAACTAGCGGGGGTTGCAGATACGCAGTATTTT. V usage is TRBV6-6 and J usage is TRBJ2-3; 11 bases agree with TRBD2. Germline CDR1 and CDR2: MNHNY and SVGAGI (reference sequence). V gave up 5 bases and J gave up 4 bases; unmatched junction bases: 11. The CDR3 is made up of 17 amino acids.

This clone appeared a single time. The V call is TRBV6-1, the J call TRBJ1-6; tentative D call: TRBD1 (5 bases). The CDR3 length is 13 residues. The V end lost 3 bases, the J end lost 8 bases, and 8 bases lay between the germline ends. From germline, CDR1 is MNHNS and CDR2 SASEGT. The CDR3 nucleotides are TGTGCCAGCAGTGACAGGGTGGATTCACCCCTCCACTTT. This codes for CASSDRVDSPLHF.

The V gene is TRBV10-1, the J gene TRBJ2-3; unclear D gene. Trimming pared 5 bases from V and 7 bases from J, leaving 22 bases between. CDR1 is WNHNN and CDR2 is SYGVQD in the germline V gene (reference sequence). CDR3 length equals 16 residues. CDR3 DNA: TGCGCCAGCAGTCCACTGTCACTCGCTAAACCTTATACGCAGTATTTT. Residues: CASSPLSLAKPYTQYF.

CDR3 sequence reads: CASSFKAVDTQYF. CDR3 DNA: TGTGCCAGCAGCTTCAAGGCGGTAGATACGCAGTATTTT. The chain is built from TRBV7-9 and TRBJ2-3; D uncertain. V lost 3 bases, J lost 5 bases, and 9 bases lay in between. CDR1 and CDR2 from the germline V gene are SEHNR and FQNEAQ (reference sequence). CDR3 length: 13 residues.

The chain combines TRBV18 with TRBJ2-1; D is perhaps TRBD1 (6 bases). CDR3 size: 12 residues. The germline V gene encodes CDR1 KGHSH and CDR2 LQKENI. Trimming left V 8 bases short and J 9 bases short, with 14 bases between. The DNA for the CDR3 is TGTGCCAGCACTGTGGGGGCGGGTGAGCAGTTCTTC. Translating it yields CASTVGAGEQFF.

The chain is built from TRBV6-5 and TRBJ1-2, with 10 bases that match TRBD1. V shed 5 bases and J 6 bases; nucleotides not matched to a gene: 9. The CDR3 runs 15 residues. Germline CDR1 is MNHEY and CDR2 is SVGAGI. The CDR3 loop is CASSHLIGTGDGYTF. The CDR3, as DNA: TGTGCCAGCAGTCACCTTATCGGGACAGGGGATGGCTACACCTTC.

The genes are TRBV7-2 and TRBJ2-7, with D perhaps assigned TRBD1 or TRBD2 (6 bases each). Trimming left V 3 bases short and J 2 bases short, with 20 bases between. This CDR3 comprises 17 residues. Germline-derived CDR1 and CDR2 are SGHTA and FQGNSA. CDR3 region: CASSFPLGGGSPYEQYF. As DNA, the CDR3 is TGTGCCAGCAGCTTCCCCCTTGGAGGGGGGTCTCCCTACGAGCAGTACTTC.

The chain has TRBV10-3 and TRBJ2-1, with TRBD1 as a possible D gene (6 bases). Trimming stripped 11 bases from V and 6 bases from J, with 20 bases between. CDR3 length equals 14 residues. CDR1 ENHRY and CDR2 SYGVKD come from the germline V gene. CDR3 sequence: CASHEGTSGNEQFF. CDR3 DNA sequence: TGTGCCTCCCACGAGGGGACAAGTGGCAATGAGCAGTTCTTC.

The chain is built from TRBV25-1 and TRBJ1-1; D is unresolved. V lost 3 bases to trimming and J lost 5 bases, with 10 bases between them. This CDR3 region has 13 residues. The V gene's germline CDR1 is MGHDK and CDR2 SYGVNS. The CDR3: CASSDALGTEAFF. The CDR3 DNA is TGTGCCAGCAGTGACGCCCTGGGAACTGAAGCTTTCTTT. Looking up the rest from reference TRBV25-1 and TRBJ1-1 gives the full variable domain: EADIYQTPRYLVIGTGKKITLECSQTMGHDKMYWYQQDPGMELHLIHYSYGVNSTEKGDLSSESTVSRIRTEHFPLTLESARPSHTSQYLCASSDALGTEAFFGQGTRLTVV.

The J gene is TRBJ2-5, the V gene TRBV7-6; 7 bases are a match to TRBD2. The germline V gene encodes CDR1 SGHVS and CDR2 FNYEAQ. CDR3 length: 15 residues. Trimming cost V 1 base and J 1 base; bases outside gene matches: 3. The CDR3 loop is CASSLGPGGQETQYF. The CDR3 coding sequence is TGTGCCAGCAGCTTAGGTCCGGGGGGCCAAGAGACCCAGTACTTC.

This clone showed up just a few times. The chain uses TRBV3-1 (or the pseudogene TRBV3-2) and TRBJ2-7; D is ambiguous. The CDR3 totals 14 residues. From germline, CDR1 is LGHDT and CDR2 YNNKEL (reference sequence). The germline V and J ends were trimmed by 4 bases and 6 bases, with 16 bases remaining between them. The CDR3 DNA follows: TGTGCCAGCAGCCCTCAGGCAGGCCGATCCGAGCAGTACTTC. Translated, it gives CASSPQAGRSEQYF.

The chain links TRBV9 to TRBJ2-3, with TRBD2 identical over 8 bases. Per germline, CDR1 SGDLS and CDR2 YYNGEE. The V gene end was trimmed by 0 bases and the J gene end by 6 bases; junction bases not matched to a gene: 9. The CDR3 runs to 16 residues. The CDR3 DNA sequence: TGTGCCAGCAGCGTAGCGGACGGGGGGGCTTTTGATACGCAGTATTTT. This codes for CASSVADGGAFDTQYF. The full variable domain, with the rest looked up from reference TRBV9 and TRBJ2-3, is DSGVTQTPKHLITATGQRVTLRCSPRSGDLSVYWYQQSLDQGLQFLIQYYNGEERAKGNILERFSAQQFPDLHSELNLSSLELGDSALYFCASSVADGGAFDTQYFGPGTRLTVL.

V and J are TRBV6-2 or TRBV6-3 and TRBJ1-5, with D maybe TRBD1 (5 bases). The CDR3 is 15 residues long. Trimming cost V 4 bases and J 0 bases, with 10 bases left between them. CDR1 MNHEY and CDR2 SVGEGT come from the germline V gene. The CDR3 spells CASSSTGYSNQPQHF. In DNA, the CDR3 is TGTGCCAGCAGTTCAACAGGTTATAGCAATCAGCCCCAGCATTTT.